This T cell receptor beta chain stems from a study of blood T cell repertoires in COVID-19. V gave up 0 bases and J gave up 6 bases, with 9 bases separating them. CDR3 size: 13 residues. The germline V gene encodes CDR1 KGHSH and CDR2 LQKENI. Cohort placement rested on clinical history that participants reported themselves. Donors of Cohort 3 who recovered were those that had two negative PCRs, clearance, or symptom resolution. As processed by the authors: Using reference gene primer amplification, nucleated cell counts were estimated. Clones were read by immunoSEQ multiplex PCR, and TCRdb kept only the in-frame ones, dropping some. D and trimming were read from the DNA, whereas the V and J calls and clone size are those reported in that table. The sample yields fewer than 250,000 clones, about 85% seen once. This clone appeared once.

The genes are TRBV18 and TRBJ2-7; unclear D gene. Sample: PBMCs or T cells enriched from blood (not recorded which). This TCR was sampled from a man younger than 40 who had recovered from COVID-19. The CDR3 sequence: CASSPPSTSEQYF. The CDR3 nucleotides read TGTGCCAGCTCACCACCCTCTACGAGCGAGCAGTACTTC.